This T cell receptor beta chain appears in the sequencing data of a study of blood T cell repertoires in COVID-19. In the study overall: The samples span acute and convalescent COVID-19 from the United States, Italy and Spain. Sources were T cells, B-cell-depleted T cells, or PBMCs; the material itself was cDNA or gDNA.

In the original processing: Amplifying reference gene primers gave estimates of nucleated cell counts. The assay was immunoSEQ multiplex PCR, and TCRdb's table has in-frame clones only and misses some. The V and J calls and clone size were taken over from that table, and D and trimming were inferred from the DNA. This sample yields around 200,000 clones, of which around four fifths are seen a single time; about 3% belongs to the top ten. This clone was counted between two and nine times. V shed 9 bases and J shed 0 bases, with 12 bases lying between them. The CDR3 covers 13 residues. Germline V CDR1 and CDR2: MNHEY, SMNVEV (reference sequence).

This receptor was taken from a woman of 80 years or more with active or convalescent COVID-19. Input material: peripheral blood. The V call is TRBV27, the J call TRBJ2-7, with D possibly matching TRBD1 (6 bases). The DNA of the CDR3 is TGTGCCAGAGACAGGTGGGTCTCCTACGAGCAGTACTTC. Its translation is CARDRWVSYEQYF.